This T cell receptor (beta chain) was sequenced for a study of blood T cell repertoires in COVID-19. Turning to the study itself: Italy, Spain and the United States were the sources of the convalescent and acute COVID-19 samples. PBMCs, B-cell-depleted T cells, or T cells were the source of the cDNA or gDNA that made up the material.

How the authors handled the data: Estimation of nucleated cell counts relied on the amplification of reference gene primers. Method: immunoSEQ multiplex PCR; TCRdb's copy keeps in-frame clones and lacks some. V and J calls and clone size are those listed in that table; D and trimming were worked out from the DNA. The sample lists about 170,000 clones; around 89% were seen once. The CDR3 is made up of 16 amino acids. Germline CDR1 is LNHDA and CDR2 is SQIVND (reference sequence). V was clipped by 5 bases and J by 1 base; unmatched bases: 9. The receptor comes from a man between 60 and 75 years old with acute or convalescent COVID-19. The rearrangement uses TRBV19 and TRBJ2-3, with TRBD1 matching over 7 bases. Material: peripheral blood. The CDR3 DNA reads TGTGCCAGTAGTGGCCGGACAGGCCAGCGCACAGATACGCAGTATTTT. It is translated as CASSGRTGQRTDTQYF.